The entry that follows covers one T cell receptor beta chain sequence. The antigen is undetermined. The method was immunoSEQ multiplex PCR; TCRdb's version includes in-frame clones alone and lacks a portion of them. This repertoire shows more than 100,000 clones, nearly 95% found once; its top ten account for roughly 5.4%. The data originate from a study of T cell responses to AZD1222 COVID-19 vaccine. Study at large: Second-dose schedules of about 4 or about 12 weeks were combined. Overall study results and limits: A rise in Spike-specific TCR breadth and depth followed two AZD1222 doses. Repertoire collection took place solely once the T cell response had peaked. Among those given AZD1222, only five to seven were seropositive at baseline.

V was cut by 7 bases and J by 6 bases, with 15 bases left in between. CDR3 size: 13 residues. V is TRBV12-3 or TRBV12-4 and J is TRBJ2-5; D not resolved. The material sequenced was peripheral blood, taken on day 0 of AZD1222 vaccination. The origin of this receptor is an adult in good health. For the CDR3, the DNA is TGTGCCAGCACCCGACCGGGTTGGAAGACCCAGTACTTC. Translation: CASTRPGWKTQYF.